These 11 T cell receptor beta chains were all obtained from the same sample, sequenced in a study of CD8 T cells in Susac syndrome. Reverse transcription used about 0.5 to 1 ug RNA and random hexamers. TCRdb called the immunoSEQ multiplex PCR reads again in MiXCR, with one record for every CDR3 protein. Of approximately 170,000 distinct CDR3 sequences in the sample, around 92% were seen once. Sequencing input: CD4+ T cells from PBMCs. Receptors were obtained from a human donor in good health.

This clonotype was seen a few times. V usage is TRBV20-1 and J usage is TRBJ2-7; 10 bases fit TRBD2. CDR1 and CDR2 (germline): DFQATT, SNEGSKA (reference sequence). The CDR3 covers 15 residues. The junction had 9 bases not matched to a gene; V was cut back by 6 bases and J by 1 base. This CDR3 reads CSARLGLAESYEQYF. The CDR3, as DNA: TGCAGTGCGAGGCTTGGACTAGCGGAGTCCTACGAGCAGTACTTC.

This chain links TRBV5-6 with TRBJ2-7, with 8 bases lining up with TRBD2. With 2 bases clipped from V and 0 bases from J, the junction kept 10 bases outside the gene matches. CDR3 length: 17 amino acids. Germline V CDR1 and CDR2: SGHDT, YYEEEE. CDR3 sequence reads: CASSFLGAGGLSYEQYF. Here the CDR3 DNA reads TGTGCCAGCAGCTTCCTCGGGGCGGGAGGACTCTCCTACGAGCAGTACTTC.

This chain uses TRBV20-1 with TRBJ1-2, with 7 bases matching TRBD1. V gave up 5 bases and J gave up 0 bases; unmatched junction bases: 9. The length of the CDR3 is 15 residues. The germline CDR1 and CDR2 sequences are DFQATT and SNEGSKA (reference sequence). The CDR3 DNA reads as TGCAGTGCTTTCTCCGGGACAGCTGCTAACTATGGCTACACCTTC. This sequence encodes CSAFSGTAANYGYTF.

CDR3 DNA sequence: TGTGCCAGCAGGGCCGGGACAGGGGTTGAAAAACTGTTTTTT. Residues: CASRAGTGVEKLFF. This chain links TRBV6-5 with TRBJ1-4; 10 bases align to TRBD1. V lost 6 bases, J lost 7 bases, and 5 bases stayed unmatched. The V gene's germline CDR1 is MNHEY and CDR2 SVGAGI. CDR3 length equals 14 residues.

The rearrangement uses TRBV3-1 and TRBJ1-1; TRBD1 matches 9 bases. Germline loops: CDR1 LGHDT, CDR2 YNNKEL (reference sequence). The CDR3 extends over 15 amino acids. Trimming took 8 bases from V and 3 from J; bases not matched to a gene: 10. Written as DNA, the CDR3 is TGTGCCAGCCGGAGAACAGGGGGCTTGGACACTGAAGCTTTCTTT. This gives the protein CASRRTGGLDTEAFF.

V usage is TRBV12-3 or TRBV12-4 and J usage is TRBJ1-1; a possible D gene is TRBD1 (6 bases). This CDR3 is 15 amino acids long. The V end was cut by 3 bases, the J end by 6 bases, with 17 bases between. CDR3 residues: CASSLNPEQGAEAFF. Written as DNA, the CDR3 is TGTGCCAGCAGTTTGAATCCGGAACAGGGCGCTGAAGCTTTCTTT.

V is TRBV10-3 and J is TRBJ2-7; D not certain. This CDR3 is 12 amino acids long. The germline V gene encodes CDR1 ENHRY and CDR2 SYGVKD. This CDR3 reads CPRSGSSYEQYF. The CDR3 bases are TGTCCCCGGTCGGGTTCCTCCTACGAGCAGTACTTC.

The chain carries TRBV5-1 and TRBJ2-2, with no clear D. The germline V gene has CDR1 SGHRS and CDR2 YFSETQ. The CDR3 runs 16 residues. Trimming removed 0 bases from V and 4 bases from J, with 13 bases in between. CDR3 protein: CASSLGVMGRTGELFF. The CDR3 DNA follows: TGCGCCAGCAGCTTGGGGGTAATGGGCCGCACCGGGGAGCTGTTTTTT. Variable domain in full (rest from reference TRBV5-1 and TRBJ2-2): KAGVTQTPRYLIKTRGQQVTLSCSPISGHRSVSWYQQTPGQGLQFLFEYFSETQRNKGNFPGRFSGRQFSNSRSEMNVSTLELGDSALYLCASSLGVMGRTGELFFGEGSRLTVL.

The gene calls are TRBV9 and TRBJ1-1; D is ambiguous. From germline, CDR1 is SGDLS and CDR2 YYNGEE. The length of the CDR3 is 13 residues. The V end was cut by 3 bases, the J end by 4 bases, with 10 bases between. The CDR3 DNA follows: TGTGCCAGCAGCGGAGTGACGGGCACTGAAGCTTTCTTT. This translates into CASSGVTGTEAFF.

This chain joins TRBV19 and TRBJ1-1, with no clear D. CDR1 is LNHDA and CDR2 is SQIVND in the germline V gene (reference sequence). V lost 8 bases, J lost 4 bases, and 11 bases lay in between. The CDR3 totals 12 residues. The CDR3 loop is CASRRLPTEAFF. The CDR3 coding sequence is TGTGCCAGTCGTCGACTTCCCACTGAAGCTTTCTTT.

This chain joins TRBV6-5 and TRBJ2-6; 8 nucleotides line up with TRBD1. This CDR3 has 15 amino acids. The trim removed 6 bases at V and 0 bases at J, leaving 1 base unmatched. The germline V gene has CDR1 MNHEY and CDR2 SVGAGI. The CDR3 sequence: CASRQGASGANVLTF. CDR3 bases: TGTGCCAGCAGGCAGGGGGCCTCTGGGGCCAACGTCCTGACTTTC.